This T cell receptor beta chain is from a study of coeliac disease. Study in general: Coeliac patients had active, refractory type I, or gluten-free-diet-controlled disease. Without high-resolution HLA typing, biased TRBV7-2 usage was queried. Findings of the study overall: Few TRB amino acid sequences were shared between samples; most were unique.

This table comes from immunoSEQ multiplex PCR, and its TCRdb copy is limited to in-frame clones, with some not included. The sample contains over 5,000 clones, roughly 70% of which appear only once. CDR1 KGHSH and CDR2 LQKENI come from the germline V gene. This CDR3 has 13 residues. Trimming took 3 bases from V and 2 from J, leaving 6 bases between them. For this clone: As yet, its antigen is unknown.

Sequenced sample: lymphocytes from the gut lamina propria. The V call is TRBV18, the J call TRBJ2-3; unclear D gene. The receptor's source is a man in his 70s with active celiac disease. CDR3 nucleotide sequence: TGTGCCAGCTCACCTTCCCTCACAGATACGCAGTATTTT. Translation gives CASSPSLTDTQYF.